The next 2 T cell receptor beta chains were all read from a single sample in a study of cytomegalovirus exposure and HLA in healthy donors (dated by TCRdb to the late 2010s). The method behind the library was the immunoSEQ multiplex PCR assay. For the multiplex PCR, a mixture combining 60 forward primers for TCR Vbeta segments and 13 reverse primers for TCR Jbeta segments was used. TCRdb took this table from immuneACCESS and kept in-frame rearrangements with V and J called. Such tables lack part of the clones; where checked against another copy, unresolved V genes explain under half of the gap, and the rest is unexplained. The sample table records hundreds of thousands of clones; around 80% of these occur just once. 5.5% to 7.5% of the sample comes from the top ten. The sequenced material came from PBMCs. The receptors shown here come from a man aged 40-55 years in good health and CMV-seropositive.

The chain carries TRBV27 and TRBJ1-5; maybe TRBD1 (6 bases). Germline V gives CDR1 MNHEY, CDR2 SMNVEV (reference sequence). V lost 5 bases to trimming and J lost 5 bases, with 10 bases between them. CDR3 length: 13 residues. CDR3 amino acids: CASSAGGHQPQHF. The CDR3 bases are TGTGCCAGCAGTGCGGGGGGCCATCAGCCCCAGCATTTT.

CDR3 DNA sequence: TGTGCCTCCGGGGGAGACGACTACAATGAGCAGTTCTTC. Protein product: CASGGDDYNEQFF. The rearrangement joins TRBV5-4 to TRBJ2-1, with D possibly being TRBD2 (6 bases). V was trimmed by 10 bases and J by 3 bases, leaving 14 bases between them. Looked up from germline, CDR1 is SGHNT and CDR2 is YYREEE (reference sequence). The CDR3 is made up of 13 amino acids. The full variable domain, with the rest looked up from reference TRBV5-4 and TRBJ2-1, is ETGVTQSPTHLIKTRGQQVTLRCSSQSGHNTVSWYQQALGQGPQFIFQYYREEENGRGNFPPRFSGLQFPNYSSELNVNALELDDSALYLCASGGDDYNEQFFGPGTRLTVL.